The 20 T cell receptor beta chains presented below share a single source sample, sequenced in a study of T cell changes during pregnancy in multiple sclerosis. The data were produced by immunoSEQ multiplex PCR, yet TCRdb's version contains in-frame clones alone and is incomplete. The sample lists approximately 37,000 clones; 75% to 95% were seen once. The starting material was CD4+ T cells from peripheral blood mononuclear cells, obtained in the third trimester of pregnancy. The receptors were gathered from a female donor in good health, enrolled as a control in a pregnancy study.

The rearrangement links TRBV28 to TRBJ2-7; the match to TRBD1 covers 7 bases. CDR1 and CDR2 from the germline V gene are MDHEN and SYDVKM. The junction had 2 bases not matched to a gene; V was cut back by 6 bases and J by 3 bases. The CDR3 totals 12 residues. CDR3 in DNA: TGTGCCAGCAGGCAGGGGGTCTACGAGCAGTACTTC. This translates into CASRQGVYEQYF.

The V and J genes are TRBV19 and TRBJ1-4; 7 bases are shared with TRBD1. Trimming took 6 bases from V and 0 from J; bases not matched to a gene: 7. The CDR3 covers 16 residues. CDR1 LNHDA and CDR2 SQIVND come from the germline V gene (reference sequence). The CDR3 loop reads CASSPWTGATNEKLFF. CDR3 sequence (DNA): TGTGCCAGTAGCCCCTGGACAGGCGCAACTAATGAAAAACTGTTTTTT.

Here the CDR3 DNA reads TGTGCCTGGAGTCCGGGCCGGACTCTAGGCTACACCTTC. This encodes CAWSPGRTLGYTF. The chain joins TRBV30 to TRBJ1-2; D is undetermined. CDR3 length: 13 amino acids. Germline values: CDR1 GTSNPN, CDR2 SVGIG (reference sequence). Trimming shortened V by 2 bases and J by 8 bases, and 15 bases separated the two germline ends.

The rearrangement joins TRBV2 to TRBJ2-5, with 7 positions matching TRBD2. This CDR3 spans 13 amino acids. The junction had 5 bases not matched to a gene; V was cut back by 9 bases and J by 1 base. The germline CDR1 and CDR2 sequences are SNHLY and FYNNEI. CDR3 DNA: TGTGCCAGGAAGACTAGCACCCAAGAGACCCAGTACTTC. As protein: CARKTSTQETQYF. Together with reference TRBV2 and TRBJ2-5, the CDR3 gives the full variable domain: EPEVTQTPSHQVTQMGQEVILRCVPISNHLYFYWYRQILGQKVEFLVSFYNNEISEKSEIFDDQFSVERPDGSNFTLKIRSTKLEDSAMYFCARKTSTQETQYFGPGTRLLVL.

This clone has a single count. The chain couples TRBV30 to TRBJ2-1; 11 bases fit TRBD2. J gave up 8 bases and V 7 bases, and 10 bases lay outside the gene matches. The germline CDR1 and CDR2 sequences are GTSNPN and SVGIG (reference sequence). This CDR3 contains 14 residues. The CDR3 DNA follows: TGTGCCTACTCCGGGGTAGCGGGGGGGGATGAGCAGTTCTTC. This codes for CAYSGVAGGDEQFF. The variable domain in full, with the rest retrieved from reference TRBV30 and TRBJ2-1, is SQTIHQWPATLVQPVGSPLSLECTVEGTSNPNLYWYRQAAGRGLQLLFYSVGIGQISSEVPQNLSASRPQDRQFILSSKKLLLSDSGFYLCAYSGVAGGDEQFFGPGTRLTVL.

This clone came up once. This chain joins TRBV5-4 and TRBJ2-1; D is ambiguous. This CDR3 comprises 15 residues. Deletions cut 0 bases from V and 2 bases from J, with 9 bases between. Germline lookup yields CDR1 SGHNT and CDR2 YYREEE (reference sequence). The CDR3 DNA reads TGTGCCAGCAGCTTGGGCGGCAGCACCTACAATGAGCAGTTCTTC. Translation: CASSLGGSTYNEQFF.

This chain links TRBV6-1 with TRBJ2-2; perhaps TRBD1 as D (5 bases). CDR3 size: 15 residues. Germline CDR1 and CDR2: MNHNS and SASEGT. V shed 4 bases and J shed 0 bases, with 9 bases lying between them. The DNA for the CDR3 is TGTGCCAGCAGTGGACAGAACACGAACACCGGGGAGCTGTTTTTT. This sequence encodes CASSGQNTNTGELFF.

The chain recombines TRBV7-9 with TRBJ2-1; possibly TRBD2 for D (6 bases). CDR3 length equals 13 residues. Germline lookup yields CDR1 SEHNR and CDR2 FQNEAQ (reference sequence). The germline V and J ends were trimmed by 2 bases and 14 bases, with 16 bases remaining between them. The CDR3 nucleotides read TGTGCCAGCAGCTTATCCCCTCAGACTAGAAAGTTCTTC. It is translated as CASSLSPQTRKFF.

The chain is built from TRBV12-5 and TRBJ2-3, with TRBD2 matching over 13 bases. The germline V gene encodes CDR1 LGHNT and CDR2 FRNRAP. With V trimmed by 0 bases and J by 9 bases, 6 bases remained unmatched. The length of the CDR3 is 16 residues. The CDR3 sequence: CASGLVLLAGGITQYF. CDR3 DNA sequence: TGTGCTAGTGGTTTGGTACTACTAGCGGGGGGGATAACGCAGTATTTT.

This chain connects TRBV19 to TRBJ1-2, with 7 bases that match TRBD1. The junction had 4 bases not matched to a gene; V was cut back by 3 bases and J by 6 bases. This CDR3 region has 13 residues. The germline V gene encodes CDR1 LNHDA and CDR2 SQIVND (reference sequence). The CDR3 sequence is CASSIARGDGYTF. CDR3 coding DNA: TGTGCCAGTAGTATCGCCAGGGGGGATGGCTACACCTTC.

This chain uses TRBV15 with TRBJ2-6; D perhaps matches TRBD1 (5 bases). Germline CDR1 is LNHNV and CDR2 is YYDKDF (reference sequence). Trimming cost V 2 bases and J 1 base, with 9 bases left between them. The CDR3 totals 16 residues. The chain's CDR3 is CATSRTQGSGANVLTF. The CDR3 region has the DNA TGTGCCACCAGCAGAACGCAGGGATCTGGGGCCAACGTCCTGACTTTC. Full variable domain (outside the CDR3, taken from reference TRBV15 and TRBJ2-6): DAMVIQNPRYQVTQFGKPVTLSCSQTLNHNVMYWYQQKSSQAPKLLFHYYDKDFNNEADTPDNFQSRRPNTSFCFLDIRSPGLGDTAMYLCATSRTQGSGANVLTFGAGSRLTVL.

V and J are TRBV6-5 and TRBJ1-2; perhaps TRBD1 as D (5 bases). V was clipped by 0 bases and J by 7 bases, with 18 bases between them. This CDR3 is built from 16 residues. Germline loops: CDR1 MNHEY, CDR2 SVGAGI. The CDR3 sequence is CASSYSIVGGVGGYTF. CDR3 in DNA: TGTGCCAGCAGTTACTCGATAGTGGGGGGAGTAGGTGGCTACACCTTC.

This chain joins TRBV28 and TRBJ2-3; no definite D call. The germline V gene encodes CDR1 MDHEN and CDR2 SYDVKM. V gave up 11 bases and J gave up 3 bases, with 15 bases separating them. CDR3 length: 13 residues. The DNA of the CDR3 is TGTGCCTACTCCGGCGGCGGAACAGATACGCAGTATTTT. The encoded protein is CAYSGGGTDTQYF.

The chain recombines TRBV28 with TRBJ1-4; tentatively, D is TRBD1 (6 bases). The CDR3 length is 15 residues. Germline assignment: CDR1 MDHEN and CDR2 SYDVKM. The V gene lost 5 bases and the J gene lost 4 bases, with 14 bases spanning the gap. CDR3 nucleotides: TGTGCCAGCAGTCTCCGGACAGCCTTTAATGAAAAACTGTTTTTT. It codes for CASSLRTAFNEKLFF.

This clone appeared a few times. The chain has TRBV5-5 and TRBJ2-7; no clear D gene. The CDR3 is 13 amino acids. CDR1 and CDR2 from the germline V gene are SGHKS and YYEKEE (reference sequence). Trimming pared 4 bases from V and 6 bases from J, leaving 14 bases between. This CDR3 reads CASSQLPASEQYF. In DNA, the CDR3 is TGTGCCAGCAGCCAACTTCCAGCGAGCGAGCAGTACTTC.

This clone has only one observation. A read error may produce the germline difference seen at one junction end. The chain recombines TRBV2 with TRBJ1-2, with a tentative D call TRBD1 (5 bases). Germline CDR1 reads SNHLY; CDR2 reads FYNNEI. This CDR3 spans 9 amino acids. In nucleotides, the CDR3 is TGTGCCAGCAGTGAGATAGGGGTCTTC. This translates into CASSEIGVF.

This chain uses TRBV6-1 with TRBJ2-1; no clear D gene. Trimming cost V 7 bases and J 6 bases, with 7 bases left between them. Per germline, CDR1 MNHNS and CDR2 SASEGT. The CDR3 runs to 11 residues. The CDR3 is CASTNLNEQFF. The CDR3 region has the DNA TGTGCCAGCACTAACCTCAATGAGCAGTTCTTC.

J is TRBJ2-5 and V is TRBV2; D remains ambiguous. Between the trimmed V and J ends, which lost 3 bases and 13 bases, there was a span of 15 bases. The CDR3 spans 12 residues. Germline-derived CDR1 and CDR2 are SNHLY and FYNNEI. CDR3 loop: CASSDVGRHGYF. The CDR3 DNA is TGTGCCAGCAGTGACGTCGGCCGACACGGGTACTTC.

The chain carries TRBV28 and TRBJ1-2, with D maybe TRBD1 (6 bases). V was pared by 8 bases and J by 6 bases, with 19 bases between. The CDR3 has 14 amino acids. Germline V gives CDR1 MDHEN, CDR2 SYDVKM. The DNA for the CDR3 is TGTGCCAGCCAACTCCATAGACAGGCTGATGGCTACACCTTC. Its translation: CASQLHRQADGYTF.

In this sample, this clone turned up a few times. V and J are TRBV7-8 and TRBJ1-1; 8 bases agree with TRBD1. Trimming cost V 5 bases and J 4 bases; bases outside gene matches: 6. The CDR3 runs to 14 residues. The germline V gene has CDR1 SGHVS and CDR2 FQNEAQ. CDR3 bases: TGTGCCAGCAGCCCGAGGACAGGGAGCACTGAAGCTTTCTTT. This translates into CASSPRTGSTEAFF. The variable domain in full, with the rest retrieved from reference TRBV7-8 and TRBJ1-1, is GAGVSQSPRYKVAKRGQDVALRCDPISGHVSLFWYQQALGQGPEFLTYFQNEAQLDKSGLPSDRFFAERPEGSVSTLKIQRTQQEDSAVYLCASSPRTGSTEAFFGQGTRLTVV.